One and the same sample provided the 14 T cell receptor beta chains below, sequenced in a study of spatial heterogeneity in lung cancer. Regarding time point: sample taken at primary tumor resection. TCRdb re-derived calls from the 5' RACE reads in MiXCR, one entry per CDR3 protein. Among roughly 79,000 distinct CDR3 sequences listed, 7% to 9% were seen once. The source was PBMCs, collected at surgery. These receptors all come from a male donor with early-stage non-small cell lung cancer.

This clonotype has at least ten counts. This rearrangement joins TRBV4-1 to TRBJ2-5, with TRBD1 identical over 7 bases. The CDR3 extends over 16 amino acids. Trimming removed 1 base from V and 5 bases from J; junction bases left unmatched: 10. CDR1 MGHRA and CDR2 YSYEKL come from the germline V gene. CDR3 in amino acids: CASSQVGDSIQETQYF. DNA for the CDR3: TGCGCCAGCAGCCAAGTTGGGGACAGTATACAGGAGACCCAGTACTTC.

The chain combines TRBV29-1 with TRBJ1-2; D not certain. Trimming cost V 4 bases and J 2 bases, with 5 bases left between them. CDR3 length: 11 residues. Looked up from germline, CDR1 is SQVTM and CDR2 is ANQGSEA. CDR3 nucleotides: TGCAGCGTTGGATCGAACTATGGCTACACCTTC. Translation gives CSVGSNYGYTF. Using reference TRBV29-1 and TRBJ1-2 for the parts outside the CDR3, the full variable domain is SAVISQKPSRDICQRGTSLTIQCQVDSQVTMMFWYRQQPGQSLTLIATANQGSEATYESGFVIDKFPISRPNLTFSTLTVSNMSPEDSSIYLCSVGSNYGYTFGSGTRLTVV.

The rearrangement joins TRBV5-5 to TRBJ1-4, with D tentatively TRBD1 (5 bases). The CDR3 has 15 amino acids. Germline V gene sequence: CDR1 SGHKS, CDR2 YYEKEE (reference sequence). V dropped 3 bases and J dropped 8 bases, with 17 bases sitting between them. This CDR3 reads CASSSLGVLEEKLFF. CDR3 DNA: TGTGCCAGCAGCTCATTGGGGGTATTGGAGGAAAAACTGTTTTTT.

This chain joins TRBV6-4 and TRBJ2-1; 8 bases line up with TRBD2. The CDR3 runs to 14 residues. The germline V gene encodes CDR1 MRHNA and CDR2 SNTAGT. With V trimmed by 4 bases and J by 8 bases, 7 bases remained unmatched. This chain's CDR3 is CASSASGGPYEQFF. The CDR3 DNA is TGTGCCAGCAGTGCTTCGGGAGGGCCATATGAGCAGTTCTTC.

This clonotype appeared many times. The genes are TRBV27 and TRBJ1-2; no reliable D call. The CDR3 totals 15 residues. CDR1 is MNHEY, CDR2 SMNVEV, per germline (reference sequence). The V end was cut by 2 bases, the J end by 3 bases, with 13 bases between. The CDR3 nucleotides read TGTGCCAGCAGTTTAATTGAGGGCCTTCACTATGGCTACACCTTC. It codes for CASSLIEGLHYGYTF.

This clonotype was seen at least ten times. The chain joins TRBV29-1 to TRBJ1-1, with D maybe TRBD1 (5 bases). V lost 6 bases and J lost 4, with 9 bases in between. Germline loops: CDR1 SQVTM, CDR2 ANQGSEA. CDR3 length: 11 amino acids. This CDR3 reads CSVGDLTEAFF. Written as DNA, the CDR3 is TGCAGCGTGGGGGACCTCACTGAAGCTTTCTTT.

J is TRBJ2-7 and V is TRBV6-5; 7 bases are shared with TRBD1. CDR1 and CDR2 (germline): MNHEY, SVGAGI. CDR3 size: 15 residues. The trim removed 2 bases at V and 3 bases at J, leaving 7 bases unmatched. Here the CDR3 reads CASSYAPGQHYEQYF. The CDR3 coding sequence is TGTGCCAGCAGTTACGCTCCGGGACAGCACTACGAGCAGTACTTC.

This clonotype was observed at least ten times. The CDR3 region is CSVGAGDNFFTGELFF. The CDR3 DNA reads TGCAGCGTCGGGGCGGGGGACAACTTTTTTACCGGGGAGCTGTTTTTT. The chain employs TRBV29-1 and TRBJ2-2; TRBD2 might be the D (7 bases). CDR3 length: 16 amino acids. Germline assignment: CDR1 SQVTM and CDR2 ANQGSEA. V was pared by 6 bases and J by 5 bases, with 22 bases between.

The chain carries TRBV7-9 and TRBJ1-5; no reliable D call. Trimming removed 1 base from V and 0 bases from J, with 7 bases in between. Per germline, CDR1 SEHNR and CDR2 FQNEAQ (reference sequence). The CDR3 is made up of 15 amino acids. CDR3 amino acids: CASSLGGNSNQPQHF. The CDR3 nucleotides read TGTGCCAGCAGCTTAGGCGGGAATAGCAATCAGCCCCAGCATTTT.

This clonotype has at least ten counts. The rearrangement links TRBV29-1 to TRBJ1-1; the D gene is possibly TRBD1 (6 bases). The germline CDR1 and CDR2 sequences are SQVTM and ANQGSEA. This CDR3 has 15 amino acids. Trimming stripped 4 bases from V and 1 base from J, with 16 bases between. The CDR3 region is CSVVWGAVRNTEAFF. In DNA, the CDR3 is TGCAGCGTTGTATGGGGGGCAGTGAGGAACACTGAAGCTTTCTTT.

This clonotype showed up just a few times. The chain couples TRBV10-3 to TRBJ2-1; 7 bases are shared with TRBD1. This CDR3 has 13 residues. V lost 11 bases and J lost 4; bases outside the gene matches: 8. Germline-derived CDR1 and CDR2 are ENHRY and SYGVKD. CDR3 DNA sequence: TGTGCCGTCCGGGACAGCCTATACAATGAGCAGTTCTTC. Translating gives CAVRDSLYNEQFF.

This clonotype was counted ten times or more. The chain recombines TRBV7-3 with TRBJ2-1; 10 positions agree with TRBD2. Unmatched junction bases numbered 8, after V lost 5 bases and J lost 7 bases. CDR1 is SGHTA, CDR2 FQGTGA, per germline. The CDR3 sequence is 15 residues long. The CDR3 is CASSQLAGDLNEQFF. The CDR3 bases are TGTGCCAGCAGCCAGCTAGCGGGAGATTTGAATGAGCAGTTCTTC.

The gene calls are TRBV12-3 or TRBV12-4 and TRBJ2-1, with no clear D. V was cut by 4 bases and J by 3 bases, with 13 bases left in between. This CDR3 is 15 amino acids long. The CDR3 coding sequence is TGTGCCAGCAGTTCCGGGCCTCTCAGCTACAATGAGCAGTTCTTC. Translated: CASSSGPLSYNEQFF.

Ten or more counts support this clonotype. This rearrangement joins TRBV24-1 to TRBJ2-7, with no clear D. The CDR3 is made up of 14 amino acids. Germline assignment: CDR1 KGHDR and CDR2 SFDVKD. V was shortened by 4 bases and J by 0 bases, with 9 bases between the two germline ends. CDR3 residues: CATSDTQSSYEQYF. The CDR3 bases are TGTGCCACCAGTGACACGCAGAGCTCCTACGAGCAGTACTTC.